A single T cell receptor beta chain is shown here with its context. The target antigen is unknown. Generated by immunoSEQ multiplex PCR, the TCRdb table keeps only in-frame clones and is missing some. This sample has 76,000 or so clones; 93% occur once, and the top ten carry 6.2%. This specimen comes from a study of OX40 agonist ivuxolimab in advanced cancers. About the study: Ivuxolimab, an agonist antibody against OX40 (CD134), was given to patients. Hepatocellular carcinoma, melanoma, renal cell or head and neck cancer occurred in dose-escalation patients. Study conclusions and caveats: Both blood CD4+ and CD8+ T cells showed clonal growth by week 6 at 0.1 to 3.0 mg/kg.

The CDR3 covers 14 residues. The germline CDR1 and CDR2 sequences are SGDLS and YYNGEE. Trimming removed 4 bases from V and 0 bases from J, with 11 bases in between. The rearrangement links TRBV9 to TRBJ2-7; D gene uncertain. This receptor was taken from an adult with an advanced solid tumor such as melanoma, head and neck, liver or kidney cancer. The sequences come from CD4+ or CD8+ T cells sorted from blood, collected in a trial of the OX40 agonist ivuxolimab. The CDR3 DNA sequence: TGTGCCAGCAGCCCAGCGAGGAGCTCCTACGAGCAGTACTTC. It translates to CASSPARSSYEQYF. Filled out from reference TRBV9 and TRBJ2-7, the complete variable domain reads DSGVTQTPKHLITATGQRVTLRCSPRSGDLSVYWYQQSLDQGLQFLIQYYNGEERAKGNILERFSAQQFPDLHSELNLSSLELGDSALYFCASSPARSSYEQYFGPGTRLTVT.